The present T cell receptor beta chain was sequenced within a study of regulatory T cells in long-lasting Graves disease. Whole-study context: Graves' patients with a new diagnosis had received antithyroid drugs under 3 months.

In its sample, this clonotype was seen a few times. The antigen remains unidentified. This CDR3 region has 14 residues. V lost 5 bases and J lost 4, with 14 bases in between. CDR1 and CDR2 from the germline V gene are MNHEY and SVGEGT. With iRepertoire HTBI primers and Arm-PCR of CDR3 regions, TCR beta libraries were built. TCRdb reprocessed the multiplex PCR reads with MiXCR, giving one entry per CDR3 protein. The sample lists about 540,000 distinct CDR3 sequences; about 13% were seen once. Study-level findings and limits: Persistent Graves' cases showed lower TCR diversity than newly diagnosed cases.

Time point given: newly diagnosed GD, antithyroid drugs for less than 3 months. RNA extracted from PBMCs served as the sequencing template. This sample also appeared in a second study, on T cells in Graves' hyperthyroidism and ophthalmopathy. That source notes: If no ophthalmopathy progression occurred within 18 months, Graves' hyperthyroidism was stable.

The clonotype was recovered from a man aged 25 to 40 with Graves disease. The chain carries TRBV6-2 or TRBV6-3 and TRBJ1-2, with D tentatively TRBD1 (6 bases). This sample comprised peripheral blood mononuclear cells (PBMCs), obtained at new diagnosis, from a patient treated with antithyroid drugs. CDR3 sequence (DNA): TGTGCCAGCAGTGGTCAAGACAGGTTCTATGGCTACACCTTC. Its translation is CASSGQDRFYGYTF.